One and the same sample provided the 22 T cell receptor beta chains below, sequenced in a study of T cell responses to AZD1222 COVID-19 vaccine. The repertoire was sequenced with immunoSEQ multiplex PCR; TCRdb's copy has only in-frame clones and lacks some. Of over 150,000 clones in the sample, about nine tenths were seen once. Material: peripheral blood, obtained on day 0 of AZD1222 vaccination. The receptors derive from an adult in good health.

In its sample, this clone was seen a few times. The rearrangement links TRBV5-8 to TRBJ1-1; 8 bases match TRBD1. The CDR3 runs 14 residues. Germline values: CDR1 SGHTS, CDR2 YDEGEE. J gave up 5 bases and V 1 base, and 4 bases lay outside the gene matches. The CDR3 DNA is TGTGCCAGCAGCTTGTACAGGGGGTGGACTGAAGCTTTCTTT. The encoded protein is CASSLYRGWTEAFF. Supplemented by reference TRBV5-8 and TRBJ1-1, the full variable domain reads EAGVTQSPTHLIKTRGQQATLRCSPISGHTSVYWYQQALGLGLQFLLWYDEGEERNRGNFPPRFSGRQFPNYSSELNVNALELEDSALYLCASSLYRGWTEAFFGQGTRLTVV.

This clone was seen a handful of times. The chain recombines TRBV9 with TRBJ1-6; D unresolved. The CDR3 consists of 14 residues. The V end lost 0 bases, the J end lost 6 bases, and 7 bases lay between the germline ends. CDR1 SGDLS and CDR2 YYNGEE come from the germline V gene. The CDR3 bases are TGTGCCAGCAGCGTAGAACACGGTAATTCACCCCTCCACTTT. Its protein is CASSVEHGNSPLHF.

The chain is built from TRBV7-6 and TRBJ2-3; TRBD1 aligns across 9 bases. This CDR3 comprises 15 residues. Trimming cost V 3 bases and J 2 bases; bases outside gene matches: 3. Germline values: CDR1 SGHVS, CDR2 FNYEAQ. CDR3 sequence: CASSFRTGDTDTQYF. CDR3 coding DNA: TGTGCCAGCAGCTTCCGGACAGGGGACACAGATACGCAGTATTTT.

V gene TRBV3-1 (or the pseudogene TRBV3-2) combines with J gene TRBJ1-1; D gene uncertain. Trimming pared 1 base from V and 1 base from J, leaving 7 bases between. Germline assignment: CDR1 LGHDT and CDR2 YNNKEL (reference sequence). This CDR3 is 14 amino acids long. The CDR3, as DNA: TGTGCCAGCAGCCAAGGTCAAAGGAACACTGAAGCTTTCTTT. Its translation is CASSQGQRNTEAFF.

This chain uses TRBV2 with TRBJ1-6, with 9 bases matching TRBD1. Germline lookup yields CDR1 SNHLY and CDR2 FYNNEI. Trimming took 7 bases from V and 9 from J; bases not matched to a gene: 10. This CDR3 region has 15 residues. The CDR3 protein is CASMETGTGFSPLHF. The CDR3 nucleotides read TGTGCCAGCATGGAGACCGGGACAGGGTTTTCACCCCTCCACTTT. Based on the CDR3 plus reference TRBV2 and TRBJ1-6, the full variable domain is EPEVTQTPSHQVTQMGQEVILRCVPISNHLYFYWYRQILGQKVEFLVSFYNNEISEKSEIFDDQFSVERPDGSNFTLKIRSTKLEDSAMYFCASMETGTGFSPLHFGNGTRLTVT.

The V and J genes are TRBV4-1 and TRBJ1-2; D may be TRBD1 (5 bases). From germline, CDR1 is MGHRA and CDR2 YSYEKL. V was cut by 1 base and J by 8 bases, with 17 bases left in between. The CDR3 loop spans 15 amino acids. The CDR3 DNA sequence: TGCGCCAGCAGCCAAGCACCCCGACAGAGTAGCGGCTACACCTTC. It codes for CASSQAPRQSSGYTF.

This clone has only one observation. This chain uses TRBV11-2 with TRBJ1-2; tentatively, D is TRBD1 (5 bases). CDR1 is SGHAT, CDR2 FQNNGV, per germline. The CDR3 runs to 13 residues. Trimming took 2 bases from V and 11 from J, leaving 15 bases between them. The DNA for the CDR3 is TGTGCCAGCAGCTTAAGCCATCAGGGTTTGTACACCTTC. This codes for CASSLSHQGLYTF.

The rearrangement uses TRBV6-4 and TRBJ2-3, with TRBD2 identical over 9 bases. The germline CDR1 and CDR2 sequences are MRHNA and SNTAGT. V lost 1 base to trimming and J lost 4 bases; unmatched junction nucleotides: 9. The CDR3 spans 17 residues. The DNA for the CDR3 is TGTGCCAGCAGTGACTTTGCGCGGGGGGGATCCCCAGATACGCAGTATTTT. It specifies CASSDFARGGSPDTQYF.

The rearrangement joins TRBV4-1 to TRBJ1-4, with a possible D match to TRBD1 (6 bases). The V gene lost 4 bases and the J gene lost 1 base, with 22 bases spanning the gap. Looked up from germline, CDR1 is MGHRA and CDR2 is YSYEKL. This CDR3 region has 19 residues. Here the CDR3 reads CASSPPMWGAGVTNEKLFF. CDR3 in DNA: TGCGCCAGCAGCCCCCCTATGTGGGGGGCAGGAGTAACTAATGAAAAACTGTTTTTT.

The chain is built from TRBV9 and TRBJ1-1; tentatively, D is TRBD1 (5 bases). Germline CDR1 reads SGDLS; CDR2 reads YYNGEE. V was cut by 0 bases and J by 1 base, with 13 bases left in between. This CDR3 is built from 16 residues. The CDR3 region has the DNA TGTGCCAGCAGCGTAGGGCTGGAGGGGCCGAACACTGAAGCTTTCTTT. This sequence encodes CASSVGLEGPNTEAFF.

V gene TRBV6-5 combines with J gene TRBJ1-3; maybe TRBD1 (5 bases). CDR1 MNHEY and CDR2 SVGAGI come from the germline V gene. CDR3 length: 15 amino acids. Trimming took 2 bases from V and 0 from J, leaving 8 bases between them. CDR3 sequence: CASSYGGYSGNTIYF. CDR3 sequence (DNA): TGTGCCAGCAGTTACGGGGGGTACTCTGGAAACACCATATATTTT.

V and J are TRBV19 and TRBJ1-1; the D gene is possibly TRBD1 (5 bases). V lost 3 bases and J 1 base, leaving 9 bases between the germline ends. Germline loops: CDR1 LNHDA, CDR2 SQIVND (reference sequence). The CDR3 runs to 14 residues. The CDR3 bases are TGTGCCAGTAGTATTGGGCAGGGGAACACTGAAGCTTTCTTT. It translates to CASSIGQGNTEAFF.

The rearrangement uses TRBV3-1 (or the pseudogene TRBV3-2) and TRBJ2-5; D is unresolved. Germline lookup yields CDR1 LGHDT and CDR2 YNNKEL (reference sequence). V lost 1 base to trimming and J lost 3 bases, with 6 bases between them. The CDR3 consists of 13 residues. CDR3 bases: TGTGCCAGCAGCCAAGTAGTGAAAGAGACCCAGTACTTC. Amino acids: CASSQVVKETQYF.

The chain couples TRBV5-4 to TRBJ2-1, with TRBD2 matching over 12 bases. The CDR3 is 14 amino acids. Trimming cost V 5 bases and J 7 bases; bases outside gene matches: 4. Germline assignment: CDR1 SGHNT and CDR2 YYREEE (reference sequence). The DNA of the CDR3 is TGTGCCAGCAGGCTAGCGGGGGGGTCGAATGAGCAGTTCTTC. It specifies CASRLAGGSNEQFF.

V usage is TRBV6-6 and J usage is TRBJ1-1, with no clear D. The V end lost 7 bases, the J end lost 8 bases, and 11 bases lay between the germline ends. Per the germline V gene, CDR1 is MNHNY and CDR2 is SVGAGI (reference sequence). CDR3 length equals 11 residues. The CDR3 loop reads CASTSETEAFF. In nucleotides, the CDR3 is TGTGCCAGCACTTCAGAAACCGAAGCTTTCTTT.

The chain recombines TRBV2 with TRBJ1-2; 8 bases match TRBD1. This CDR3 comprises 17 residues. Germline CDR1 SNHLY, CDR2 FYNNEI. Unmatched junction bases numbered 16, after V lost 4 bases and J lost 6 bases. CDR3 in amino acids: CASSGKGTGGQRNGYTF. In DNA form, the CDR3 reads TGTGCCAGCAGTGGCAAAGGTACAGGGGGACAAAGAAATGGCTACACCTTC.

The rearrangement uses TRBV19 and TRBJ1-5, with 8 bases lining up with TRBD1. The CDR3 totals 17 residues. Germline V gene sequence: CDR1 LNHDA, CDR2 SQIVND (reference sequence). Trimming at V came to 1 base and at J to 0 bases, leaving 5 bases not matched to a gene. Here the CDR3 DNA reads TGTGCCAGTAGTATAGCCCCCGGACAGGGTAGCAATCAGCCCCAGCATTTT. The encoded protein is CASSIAPGQGSNQPQHF.

The chain couples TRBV7-9 to TRBJ2-3; the D gene could be TRBD1 or TRBD2 (6 bases each). The length of the CDR3 is 16 residues. Germline V gene lookup returns CDR1 SEHNR and CDR2 FQNEAQ (reference sequence). The V end lost 4 bases, the J end lost 2 bases, and 16 bases lay between the germline ends. The CDR3 loop is CASSWRGGGNTDTQYF. The CDR3 nucleotides read TGTGCCAGCAGCTGGCGTGGGGGCGGGAACACAGATACGCAGTATTTT. Using reference TRBV7-9 and TRBJ2-3 for the parts outside the CDR3, the full variable domain is DTGVSQNPRHKITKRGQNVTFRCDPISEHNRLYWYRQTLGQGPEFLTYFQNEAQLEKSRLLSDRFSAERPKGSFSTLEIQRTEQGDSAMYLCASSWRGGGNTDTQYFGPGTRLTVL.

The gene calls are TRBV27 and TRBJ1-2; 7 nucleotides line up with TRBD1. Losses at the gene ends were 0 bases for V and 3 bases for J; bases not matched to a gene: 4. The CDR3 loop spans 15 amino acids. CDR1 is MNHEY and CDR2 is SMNVEV in the germline V gene (reference sequence). The CDR3 DNA reads as TGTGCCAGCAGTTTATCGGGCAGGGGGTACTATGGCTACACCTTC. This encodes CASSLSGRGYYGYTF.

The gene calls are TRBV7-8 and TRBJ1-4, with 8 positions matching TRBD1. Germline lookup yields CDR1 SGHVS and CDR2 FQNEAQ. This CDR3 spans 19 amino acids. With V trimmed by 5 bases and J by 7 bases, 21 bases remained unmatched. The CDR3 is CASSPSPGSDRVLIEKLFF. CDR3 DNA sequence: TGTGCCAGCAGCCCCTCGCCGGGTTCGGACAGGGTCTTGATTGAAAAACTGTTTTTT.

A few counts support this clone. The chain is built from TRBV4-1 and TRBJ1-5; D not certain. V lost 0 bases and J 5 bases, leaving 5 bases between the germline ends. The CDR3 loop spans 13 amino acids. CDR1 MGHRA and CDR2 YSYEKL come from the germline V gene. The CDR3 DNA reads as TGCGCCAGCAGCCAAGATTCGGATCAGCCCCAGCATTTT. It translates to CASSQDSDQPQHF.

This sequence joins TRBV7-2 and TRBJ1-1; no reliable D call. The length of the CDR3 is 14 residues. Trimming removed 1 base at V and 2 bases at J, with 8 bases between. Germline assignment: CDR1 SGHTA and CDR2 FQGNSA. CDR3 residues: CASSLGQRNTEAFF. The DNA of the CDR3 is TGTGCCAGCAGCTTAGGCCAGCGAAACACTGAAGCTTTCTTT.